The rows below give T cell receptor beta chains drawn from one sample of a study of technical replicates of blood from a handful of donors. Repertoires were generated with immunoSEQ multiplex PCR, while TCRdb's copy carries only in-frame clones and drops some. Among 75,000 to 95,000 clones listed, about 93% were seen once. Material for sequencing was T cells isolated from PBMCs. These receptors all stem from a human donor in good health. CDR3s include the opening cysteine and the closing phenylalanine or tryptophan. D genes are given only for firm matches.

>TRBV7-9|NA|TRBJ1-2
CASSKDSPLIYGYTF
TGTGCCAGCAGCAAGGACAGTCCCTTAATCTATGGCTACACCTTC
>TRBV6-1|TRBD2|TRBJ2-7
CASSEGLAGGKGSYEQYF
TGTGCCAGCAGTGAAGGACTAGCGGGAGGGAAGGGATCCTACGAGCAGTACTTC
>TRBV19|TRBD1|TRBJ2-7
CASSFRGDRGYEQYF
TGTGCCAGTAGTTTCCGCGGGGACAGGGGCTACGAGCAGTACTTC
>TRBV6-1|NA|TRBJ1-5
CASSEAHRRDNQPQHF
TGTGCCAGCAGTGAAGCGCACAGGAGAGACAATCAGCCCCAGCATTTT
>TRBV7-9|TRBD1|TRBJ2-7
CASSSAGTGAYEQYF
TGTGCCAGCAGCTCGGCCGGGACAGGGGCCTACGAGCAGTACTTC
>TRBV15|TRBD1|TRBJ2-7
CATSIRTGAHEQYF
TGTGCCACCAGCATTCGGACAGGGGCCCACGAGCAGTACTTC
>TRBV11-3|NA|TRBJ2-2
CASSLDRITGELFF
TGTGCCAGCAGCTTAGACAGAATCACCGGGGAGCTGTTTTTT
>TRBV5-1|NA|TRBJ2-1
CASSSGTWDNEQFF
TGCGCCAGCAGCTCCGGGACATGGGACAATGAGCAGTTCTTC
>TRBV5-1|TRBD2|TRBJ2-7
CASSSPGLAEQYF
TGCGCCAGCAGCTCACCGGGACTAGCCGAGCAGTACTTC
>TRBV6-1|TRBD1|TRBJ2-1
CASRGTGSYNEQFF
TGTGCCAGCAGGGGGACAGGCTCCTACAATGAGCAGTTCTTC
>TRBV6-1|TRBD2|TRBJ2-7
CASSEPYRGGAYEQYF
TGTGCCAGCAGTGAACCTTACCGCGGGGGAGCCTACGAGCAGTACTTC
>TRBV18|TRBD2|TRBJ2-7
CASSPTSGPALHVYEQYF
TGTGCCAGCTCCCCTACTAGCGGGCCCGCCCTTCACGTCTACGAGCAGTACTTC
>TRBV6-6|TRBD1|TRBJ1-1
CASSYSRDRGHTEAFF
TGTGCCAGCAGTTACTCAAGGGACAGGGGGCACACTGAAGCTTTCTTT
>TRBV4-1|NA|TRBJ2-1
CASSQFLANEQFF
TGCGCCAGCAGCCAATTTTTAGCCAATGAGCAGTTCTTC
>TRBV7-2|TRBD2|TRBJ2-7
CASSLRRGGPSRYEQYF
TGTGCCAGCAGCTTAAGACGGGGGGGCCCTTCGCGCTACGAGCAGTACTTC
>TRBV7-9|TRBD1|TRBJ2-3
CASSLALGQGISTDTQYF
TGTGCCAGCAGCTTAGCCTTGGGACAGGGGATTAGCACAGATACGCAGTATTTT
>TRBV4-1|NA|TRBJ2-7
CASSQGTGSALYEQYF
TGCGCCAGCAGCCAAGGTACGGGGAGCGCCCTCTACGAGCAGTACTTC
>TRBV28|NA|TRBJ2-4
CASSLPPLDIQYF
TGTGCCAGCAGTTTACCTCCGTTAGACATTCAGTACTTC
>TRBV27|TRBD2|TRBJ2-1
CASSRGGGYNEQFF
TGTGCCAGCAGTCGCGGGGGGGGTTACAATGAGCAGTTCTTC
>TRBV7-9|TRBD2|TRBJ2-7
CASSLEAGGLSPYF
TGTGCCAGCAGCTTAGAAGCGGGAGGACTCTCTCCGTACTTC
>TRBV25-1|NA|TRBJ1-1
CASSGSERAEAFF
TGTGCCAGCAGTGGCTCTGAGAGAGCTGAAGCTTTCTTT
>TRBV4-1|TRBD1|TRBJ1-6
CASSQGRGRDNSPLHF
TGCGCCAGCAGCCAAGGAAGGGGGCGGGATAATTCACCCCTCCACTTT
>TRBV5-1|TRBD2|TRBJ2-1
CASSLRSWLAGDGEQFF
TGCGCCAGCAGCTTGCGGTCTTGGCTAGCGGGAGACGGTGAGCAGTTCTTC
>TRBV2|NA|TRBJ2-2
CASSERQRNTGELFF
TGTGCCAGCAGTGAAAGACAGAGGAACACCGGGGAGCTGTTTTTT
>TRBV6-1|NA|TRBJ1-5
CASSESNPGIGNQPQHF
TGTGCCAGCAGTGAATCGAACCCGGGTATCGGCAATCAGCCCCAGCATTTT
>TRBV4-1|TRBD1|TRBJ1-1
CASSHLVGQGDTEAFF
TGCGCCAGCAGCCACTTGGTAGGACAGGGAGACACTGAAGCTTTCTTT
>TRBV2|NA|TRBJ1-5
CASSEMWFTGTKSLQPQHF
TGTGCCAGCAGTGAAATGTGGTTCACCGGGACAAAAAGTCTTCAGCCCCAGCATTTT
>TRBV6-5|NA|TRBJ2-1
CASSDRLGEQFF
TGTGCCAGCAGTGACCGACTAGGTGAGCAGTTCTTC